Presented here are 15 T cell receptor beta chains from one specimen sequenced in a study of T cells in Graves' hyperthyroidism and ophthalmopathy. TCR beta CDR3 region amplification was performed from RNA transcripts. First-round RT-PCR of the TCR CDR3 relied on the HTBI primer set. TCRdb processed the multiplex PCR reads anew with MiXCR; each CDR3 protein has one entry. The sample lists 370,000 or so distinct CDR3 sequences, roughly 14% occurring once. The sample was blood. These receptors were collected from a man in his thirties or forties with Graves' hyperthyroidism that later progressed to Graves' ophthalmopathy.

This clonotype was seen at least ten times. In DNA, the CDR3 is TGTGCCAGCAGCAGAAACAGGGGGGAGGGGGAGACCCAGTACTTC. Protein product: CASSRNRGEGETQYF. V gene TRBV11-2 combines with J gene TRBJ2-5; possible D gene TRBD1, 8 bases. The germline V gene encodes CDR1 SGHAT and CDR2 FQNNGV. The V and J ends lost 5 bases and 5 bases respectively, with 18 bases between them. The CDR3 consists of 15 residues. The full variable domain, rest sourced from reference TRBV11-2 and TRBJ2-5, is EAGVAQSPRYKIIEKRQSVAFWCNPISGHATLYWYQQILGQGPKLLIQFQNNGVVDDSQLPKDRFSAERLKGVDSTLKIQPAKLEDSAVYLCASSRNRGEGETQYFGPGTRLLVL.

Points on this clonotype: This may be a read error: a much more frequent sequence differs by one nucleotide. The CDR3 here is CSARVGQGAREQYF. CDR3 DNA sequence: TGCAGTGCTAGGGTGGGGCAGGGGGCGAGAGAGCAGTACTTC. The chain uses TRBV20-1 and TRBJ2-7; 8 bases are a match to TRBD1. Germline V gives CDR1 DFQATT, CDR2 SNEGSKA (reference sequence). Trimming removed 3 bases from V and 7 bases from J; junction bases left unmatched: 11. The CDR3 totals 14 residues.

To note about this clonotype: A read error may produce the germline difference seen at one junction end. The chain carries TRBV10-3 and TRBJ1-4, with D possibly TRBD1 on 6 matching bases. The CDR3 length is 14 residues. Germline loops: CDR1 ENHRY, CDR2 SYGVKD. The DNA of the CDR3 is TGTGCCATCAGTGAACAGGGCGCGAATGAAAACCTGTTTTTT. This encodes CAISEQGANENLFF.

This clonotype was counted between two and nine times. At one end the junction does not follow the germline gene, possibly because of a read error. The chain uses TRBV18 and TRBJ2-1; no clear D gene. The CDR3 spans 12 residues. Germline CDR1 KGHSH, CDR2 LQKENI. The CDR3 here is CAGSPRLNEQFF. CDR3 coding DNA: TGTGCCGGCTCACCAAGGCTTAATGAGCAGTTCTTC. Full variable domain (remainder filled in from reference TRBV18 and TRBJ2-1): NAGVMQNPRHLVRRRGQEARLRCSPMKGHSHVYWYRQLPEEGLKFMVYLQKENIIDESGMPKERFSAEFPKEGPSILRIQQVVRGDSAAYFCAGSPRLNEQFFGPGTRLTVL.

V and J are TRBV2 and TRBJ1-1; D is unresolved. Germline assignment: CDR1 SNHLY and CDR2 FYNNEI. The CDR3 is 14 amino acids. Trimming stripped 5 bases from V and 6 bases from J, with 16 bases between. CDR3 region: CASSPHGPRAEAFF. DNA of the CDR3: TGTGCCAGCAGTCCACACGGCCCTAGGGCTGAAGCTTTCTTT.

The rearrangement links TRBV29-1 to TRBJ2-7, with 12 bases that match TRBD1. Looked up from germline, CDR1 is SQVTM and CDR2 is ANQGSEA. V shed 1 base and J 0 bases; nucleotides not matched to a gene: 1. The CDR3 has 15 residues. The CDR3 loop is CSVEVGQGASYEQYF. CDR3 sequence (DNA): TGCAGCGTTGAAGTGGGACAGGGGGCCTCCTACGAGCAGTACTTC.

This clonotype was seen many times. The chain recombines TRBV12-3 or TRBV12-4 with TRBJ1-3; D is ambiguous. V lost 4 bases to trimming and J lost 0 bases, with 10 bases between them. The CDR3 runs to 15 residues. CDR3 loop: CASSSRSFSGNTIYF. CDR3 nucleotide sequence: TGTGCCAGCAGTTCGCGGTCCTTCTCTGGAAACACCATATATTTT.

This clonotype came up many times. V usage is TRBV5-6 and J usage is TRBJ1-5; D is unclear. V was shortened by 0 bases and J by 9 bases, with 13 bases between the two germline ends. Germline lookup yields CDR1 SGHDT and CDR2 YYEEEE. This CDR3 region has 14 residues. The CDR3 DNA is TGTGCCAGCAGCTTGGGCAGTACTTTTGGGCCCCAGCATTTT. It specifies CASSLGSTFGPQHF.

This clonotype has a count of ten or more. The chain employs TRBV6-1 and TRBJ1-2, with 12 nucleotides matching TRBD1. The CDR3 length is 16 residues. Trimming removed 6 bases from V and 6 bases from J; junction bases left unmatched: 11. The germline V gene has CDR1 MNHNS and CDR2 SASEGT. This CDR3 is CASRGSGQGAQDGYTF. The CDR3 nucleotides are TGTGCCAGCAGGGGATCGGGACAGGGGGCGCAGGATGGCTACACCTTC.

The V gene is TRBV3-1, the J gene TRBJ1-2; no clear D. This CDR3 is 14 amino acids long. V lost 8 bases to trimming and J lost 8 bases, with 21 bases between them. Germline CDR1 and CDR2: LGHDT and YNNKEL (reference sequence). This chain's CDR3 is CASLDQAVAGGYTF. As DNA, the CDR3 is TGTGCCAGCCTTGACCAGGCCGTCGCGGGAGGCTACACCTTC.

The sample holds many counts of this clonotype. This chain uses TRBV20-1 with TRBJ2-5; D gene unclear. Looked up from germline, CDR1 is DFQATT and CDR2 is SNEGSKA (reference sequence). Trimming pared 6 bases from V and 2 bases from J, leaving 16 bases between. This CDR3 region has 14 residues. The CDR3 bases are TGCAGTGCACGCCCCGGGCCATTACAAGAGACCCAGTACTTC. Translating gives CSARPGPLQETQYF.

The gene calls are TRBV5-1 and TRBJ1-1, with 7 positions matching TRBD1. Per germline, CDR1 SGHRS and CDR2 YFSETQ. CDR3 length: 13 amino acids. V lost 4 bases to trimming and J lost 8 bases; unmatched junction nucleotides: 8. The CDR3 protein is CASSGSGQVEAFF. CDR3 bases: TGCGCCAGCAGCGGATCCGGACAGGTCGAAGCTTTCTTT.

This sequence joins TRBV19 and TRBJ1-4; 7 bases line up with TRBD1. Germline V gene lookup returns CDR1 LNHDA and CDR2 SQIVND (reference sequence). The ends lost 7 bases at V and 8 bases at J; junction bases unmatched: 10. CDR3 length: 14 amino acids. The CDR3 bases are TGTGCCAGTAACGAAAGGGACAGTAAAGAAAAACTGTTTTTT. Encoded protein: CASNERDSKEKLFF. Variable domain in full (rest from reference TRBV19 and TRBJ1-4): DGGITQSPKYLFRKEGQNVTLSCEQNLNHDAMYWYRQDPGQGLRLIYYSQIVNDFQKGDIAEGYSVSREKKESFPLTVTSAQKNPTAFYLCASNERDSKEKLFFGSGTQLSVL.

This clonotype was counted at least ten times. The chain carries TRBV7-8 and TRBJ1-2; D is ambiguous. Trimming cost V 4 bases and J 0 bases, with 12 bases left between them. This CDR3 has 15 amino acids. Germline CDR1 SGHVS, CDR2 FQNEAQ. The CDR3 loop is CASSSLIEANYGYTF. In DNA, the CDR3 is TGTGCCAGCAGCTCGCTGATCGAAGCTAACTATGGCTACACCTTC.

The chain is built from TRBV12-3 or TRBV12-4 and TRBJ2-2; D is perhaps TRBD2 (5 bases). The CDR3 length is 12 residues. V was clipped by 6 bases and J by 9 bases, with 11 bases between them. This CDR3 is CASRSRGRELFF. DNA for the CDR3: TGTGCCAGCAGAAGCCGGGGTAGGGAGCTGTTTTTT.